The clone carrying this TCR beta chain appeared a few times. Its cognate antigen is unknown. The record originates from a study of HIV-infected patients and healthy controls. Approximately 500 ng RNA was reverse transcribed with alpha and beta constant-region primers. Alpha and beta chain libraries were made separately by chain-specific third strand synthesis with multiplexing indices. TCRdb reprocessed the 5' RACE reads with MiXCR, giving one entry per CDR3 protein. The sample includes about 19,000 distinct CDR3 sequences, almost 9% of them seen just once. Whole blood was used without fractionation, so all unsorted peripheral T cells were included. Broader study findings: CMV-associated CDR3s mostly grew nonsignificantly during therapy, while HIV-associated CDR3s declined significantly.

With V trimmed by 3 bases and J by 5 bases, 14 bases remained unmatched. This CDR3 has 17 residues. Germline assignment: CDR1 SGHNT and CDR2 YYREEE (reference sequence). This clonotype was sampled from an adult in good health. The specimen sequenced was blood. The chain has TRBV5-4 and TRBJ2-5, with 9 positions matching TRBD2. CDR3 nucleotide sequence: TGTGCCAGCAGCTCTGGCGGGGCTAGCGGGAATCTGGAGACCCAGTACTTC. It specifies CASSSGGASGNLETQYF.